This T cell receptor beta chain was profiled in a study of T cells in tumors after PD-1 blockade. Background on the study: Patients had no prior checkpoint blockade, systemic immunosuppressants, or anti-cancer therapy within 4 weeks. Daily vismodegib 150 mg continued in a subset of anti-PD-1-treated patients. Either cemiplimab 350 mg every 2 weeks or pembrolizumab 200 mg every 3 weeks was given.

Generated by immunoSEQ multiplex PCR, the TCRdb table keeps only in-frame clones and is missing some. The data hold roughly 59,000 clones, with around four fifths observed a single time. The germline gives CDR1 LGHNA, CDR2 YNFKEQ. V was trimmed by 1 base and J by 5 bases, leaving 15 bases between them. The CDR3 is 16 residues long. Tumor or blood genomic DNA was sequenced, with inputs of about 550 ng to 6,004 ng. The J gene is TRBJ2-1, the V gene TRBV4-2; D is undetermined. Sequences were derived from PBMCs, sampled before anti-PD-1 treatment. The origin of this receptor is a human donor with basal cell carcinoma. In DNA form, the CDR3 reads TGTGCCAGCAGCCAAGCGATCGGTGGTCGGAACAATGAGCAGTTCTTC. Amino acid sequence: CASSQAIGGRNNEQFF.